This T cell receptor beta chain was sequenced during a study of shared clonotypes between healthy human individuals. Several immunoSEQ 96-well plates shared each subset's DNA, each plate a replicate. Sequenced by immunoSEQ multiplex PCR; TCRdb stores in-frame clones only, minus some. The table includes under 1 million clones, about 96% detected once. The naive CD8 population came from CD45RO-negative cells selected for CCR7, without terminally differentiated effector memory CD45RA+ cells. The V gene end was trimmed by 4 bases and the J gene end by 0 bases; junction bases not matched to a gene: 4. This CDR3 region has 15 residues. Germline CDR1 LGHNA, CDR2 YSLEER.

Sequencing was carried out using naive CD8+ T cells sorted from blood. The sequence came from a man aged 25-40 years in good health. The rearrangement uses TRBV4-3 and TRBJ2-3, with 7 bases identical to TRBD1. The CDR3 DNA follows: TGCGCCAGCAGCCGCCGGGACAGTAGCACAGATACGCAGTATTTT. Amino acid sequence: CASSRRDSSTDTQYF.